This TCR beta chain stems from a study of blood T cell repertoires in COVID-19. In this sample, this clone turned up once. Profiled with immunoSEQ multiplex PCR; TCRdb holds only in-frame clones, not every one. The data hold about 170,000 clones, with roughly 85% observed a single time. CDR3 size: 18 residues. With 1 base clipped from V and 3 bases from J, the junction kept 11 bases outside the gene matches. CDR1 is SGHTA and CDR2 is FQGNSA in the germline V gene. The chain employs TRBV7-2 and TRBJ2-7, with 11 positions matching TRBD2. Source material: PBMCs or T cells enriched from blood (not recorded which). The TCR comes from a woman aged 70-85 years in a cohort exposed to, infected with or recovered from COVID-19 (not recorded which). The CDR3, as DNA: TGTGCCAGCAGCTTAGTGGGACTAGCGGAGACGCGGGTCTACGAGCAGTACTTC. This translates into CASSLVGLAETRVYEQYF. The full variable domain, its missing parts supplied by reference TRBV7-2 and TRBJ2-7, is GAGVSQSPSNKVTEKGKDVELRCDPISGHTALYWYRQSLGQGLEFLIYFQGNSAPDKSGLPSDRFSAERTGGSVSTLTIQRTQQEDSAVYLCASSLVGLAETRVYEQYFGPGTRLTVT.